The 7 T cell receptor beta chains listed next were all sequenced from one sample in a study of read filtering for tumor transcriptome and immune sequencing. Molecular barcoded adaptors covering alpha/delta and beta/gamma chains were used on roughly 400 ng RNA. Each CDR3 protein gets one entry after TCRdb re-called the reads with MiXCR. The profile shows about 57,000 distinct CDR3 sequences, about 20% of them singletons. Sequences were obtained from a population of CD138-negative cells sorted from bone marrow. These TCRs come from a donor at least 40 years old with multiple myeloma.

This clonotype occurred many times. The chain joins TRBV24-1 to TRBJ2-1; no clear D gene. The ends were cut back, 9 bases at V and 0 bases at J, with 11 bases in the middle. This CDR3 contains 14 residues. The germline V gene encodes CDR1 KGHDR and CDR2 SFDVKD. The CDR3 DNA reads TGTGCCACCCCAGCTAGTCACTCCTACAATGAGCAGTTCTTC. Protein sequence: CATPASHSYNEQFF.

This clonotype was recorded many times. V gene TRBV13 combines with J gene TRBJ2-3; tentatively, D is TRBD1 or TRBD2 (6 bases each). The CDR3 consists of 16 residues. Germline CDR1 is PRHDT and CDR2 is FYEKMQ (reference sequence). Between the trimmed V and J ends, which lost 5 bases and 2 bases, there was a span of 17 bases. The CDR3 here is CASSERGQGITDTQYF. CDR3 sequence (DNA): TGTGCCAGCAGCGAACGGGGGCAGGGCATCACAGATACGCAGTATTTT.

This clonotype was found many times. The rearrangement joins TRBV20-1 to TRBJ1-1; 8 bases map to TRBD1. The germline CDR1 and CDR2 sequences are DFQATT and SNEGSKA (reference sequence). The CDR3 extends over 13 amino acids. With 3 bases clipped from V and 3 bases from J, the junction kept 3 bases outside the gene matches. DNA of the CDR3: TGCAGTGCTAGGCAGGGGGCCCACACTGAAGCTTTCTTT. Encoded protein: CSARQGAHTEAFF.

V usage is TRBV7-3 and J usage is TRBJ1-1, with a possible D match to TRBD1 (6 bases). The CDR3 has 16 residues. Between the trimmed V and J ends, which lost 3 bases and 2 bases, there was a span of 16 bases. The germline CDR1 and CDR2 sequences are SGHTA and FQGTGA. Here the CDR3 reads CASSFTAGGANTEAFF. CDR3 nucleotide sequence: TGTGCCAGCAGCTTCACGGCCGGGGGGGCCAACACTGAAGCTTTCTTT.

This clonotype was detected many times. The rearrangement joins TRBV5-1 to TRBJ2-7; D is ambiguous. V was pared by 3 bases and J by 1 base, with 5 bases between. This CDR3 has 12 amino acids. Germline-derived CDR1 and CDR2 are SGHRS and YFSETQ. CDR3 loop: CASSSSSYEQYF. Here the CDR3 DNA reads TGCGCCAGCAGCTCCAGTTCCTACGAGCAGTACTTC. Filled out from reference TRBV5-1 and TRBJ2-7, the complete variable domain reads KAGVTQTPRYLIKTRGQQVTLSCSPISGHRSVSWYQQTPGQGLQFLFEYFSETQRNKGNFPGRFSGRQFSNSRSEMNVSTLELGDSALYLCASSSSSYEQYFGPGTRLTVT.

Points on this clonotype: The likely explanation is a read error, given a far larger clone one base away. The chain is built from TRBV7-9 and TRBJ1-6, with 7 bases lining up with TRBD1. The DNA end is more similar to TRBJ1-1, so the J call may be wrong. The CDR3 spans 12 residues. Germline values: CDR1 SEHNR, CDR2 FQNEAQ (reference sequence). CDR3 in DNA: TGTGCCTGCAGCTTAGGGACAGCTGAAGCTTTCTTT. Its protein is CACSLGTAEAFF.

At least ten counts were recorded for this clonotype. The chain uses TRBV20-1 and TRBJ2-3; the D gene is possibly TRBD2 (5 bases). V gave up 2 bases and J gave up 10 bases, with 10 bases separating them. There are 11 residues in the CDR3. Germline loops: CDR1 DFQATT, CDR2 SNEGSKA (reference sequence). The CDR3 loop is CSARSLDSQYF. DNA for the CDR3: TGCAGTGCTAGAAGCTTGGACTCGCAGTATTTT.